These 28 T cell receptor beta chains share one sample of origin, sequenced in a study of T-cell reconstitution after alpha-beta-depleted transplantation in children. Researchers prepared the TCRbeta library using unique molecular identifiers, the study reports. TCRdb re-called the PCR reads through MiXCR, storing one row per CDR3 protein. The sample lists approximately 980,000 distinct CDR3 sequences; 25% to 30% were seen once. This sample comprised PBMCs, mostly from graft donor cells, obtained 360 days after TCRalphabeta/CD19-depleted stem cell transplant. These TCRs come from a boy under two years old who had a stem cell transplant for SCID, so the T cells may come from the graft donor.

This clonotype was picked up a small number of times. CDR3 loop: CASREFSGTTGELFF. In nucleotides, the CDR3 is TGCGCCAGCCGAGAATTTAGCGGAACCACCGGGGAGCTGTTTTTT. V and J are TRBV5-1 and TRBJ2-2; D may be TRBD2 (6 bases). Germline V CDR1 and CDR2: SGHRS, YFSETQ. The CDR3 is made up of 15 amino acids. Trimming stripped 7 bases from V and 4 bases from J, with 17 bases between.

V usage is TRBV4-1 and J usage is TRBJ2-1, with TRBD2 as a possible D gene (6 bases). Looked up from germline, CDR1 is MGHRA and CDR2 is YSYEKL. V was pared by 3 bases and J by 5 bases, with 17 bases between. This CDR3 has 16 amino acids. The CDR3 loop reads CASSQGWSGLDNEQFF. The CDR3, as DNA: TGCGCCAGCAGCCAGGGTTGGAGCGGGCTTGACAATGAGCAGTTCTTC.

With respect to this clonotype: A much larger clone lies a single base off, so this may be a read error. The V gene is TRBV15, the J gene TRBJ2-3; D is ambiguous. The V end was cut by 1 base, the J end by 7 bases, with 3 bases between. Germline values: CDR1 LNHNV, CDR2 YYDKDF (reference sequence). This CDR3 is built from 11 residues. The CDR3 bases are TGTGCCACCAGCAGAGGATATACGCAGTATTTT. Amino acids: CATSRGYTQYF. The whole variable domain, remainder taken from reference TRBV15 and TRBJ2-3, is DAMVIQNPRYQVTQFGKPVTLSCSQTLNHNVMYWYQQKSSQAPKLLFHYYDKDFNNEADTPDNFQSRRPNTSFCFLDIRSPGLGDTAMYLCATSRGYTQYFGPGTRLTVL.

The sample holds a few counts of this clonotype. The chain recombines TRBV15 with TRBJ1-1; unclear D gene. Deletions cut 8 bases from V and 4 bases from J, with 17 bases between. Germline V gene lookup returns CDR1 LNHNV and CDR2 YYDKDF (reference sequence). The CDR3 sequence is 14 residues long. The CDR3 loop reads CATSVRAVTTEAFF. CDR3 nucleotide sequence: TGTGCCACCTCTGTCCGGGCTGTGACCACTGAAGCTTTCTTT. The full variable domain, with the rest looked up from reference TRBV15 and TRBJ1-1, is DAMVIQNPRYQVTQFGKPVTLSCSQTLNHNVMYWYQQKSSQAPKLLFHYYDKDFNNEADTPDNFQSRRPNTSFCFLDIRSPGLGDTAMYLCATSVRAVTTEAFFGQGTRLTVV.

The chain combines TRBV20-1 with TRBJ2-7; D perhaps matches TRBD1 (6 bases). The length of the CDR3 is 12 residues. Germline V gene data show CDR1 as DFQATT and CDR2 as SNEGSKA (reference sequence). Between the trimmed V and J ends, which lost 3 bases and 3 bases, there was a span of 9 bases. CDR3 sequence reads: CSASQGFYEQYF. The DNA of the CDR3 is TGCAGTGCTAGTCAGGGGTTCTACGAGCAGTACTTC.

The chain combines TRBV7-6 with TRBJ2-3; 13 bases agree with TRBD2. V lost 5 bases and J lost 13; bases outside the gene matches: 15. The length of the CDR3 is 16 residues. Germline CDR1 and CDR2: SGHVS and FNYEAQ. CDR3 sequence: CASSKLAGGLGLLEYF. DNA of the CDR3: TGTGCCAGCAGCAAACTAGCGGGGGGGCTCGGGCTTTTAGAGTATTTT.

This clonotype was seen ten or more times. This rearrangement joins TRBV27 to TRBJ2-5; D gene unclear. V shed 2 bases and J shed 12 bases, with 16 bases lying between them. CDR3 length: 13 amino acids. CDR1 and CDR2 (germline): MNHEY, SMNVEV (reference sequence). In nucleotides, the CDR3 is TGTGCCAGCAGTTTAACGCCTCGACACGTCGAGTACTTC. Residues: CASSLTPRHVEYF.

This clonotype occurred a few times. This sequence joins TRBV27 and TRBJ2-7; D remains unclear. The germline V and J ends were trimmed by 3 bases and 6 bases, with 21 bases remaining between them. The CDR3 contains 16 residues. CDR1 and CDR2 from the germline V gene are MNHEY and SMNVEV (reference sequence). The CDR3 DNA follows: TGTGCCAGCAGTTTCGGACGGAATTGGAAGATGTGCGAGCAGTACTTC. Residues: CASSFGRNWKMCEQYF.

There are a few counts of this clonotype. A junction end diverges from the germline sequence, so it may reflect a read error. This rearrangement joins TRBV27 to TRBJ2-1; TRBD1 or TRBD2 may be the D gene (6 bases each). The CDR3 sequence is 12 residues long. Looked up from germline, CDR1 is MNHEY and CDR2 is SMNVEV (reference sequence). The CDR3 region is CASSTARGLMVF. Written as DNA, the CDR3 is TGTGCCAGCAGTACCGCCCGGGGGCTGATGGTCTTC.

The CDR3 is CASSLAEWRANEQFF. CDR3 nucleotides: TGTGCCAGCAGCTTAGCCGAATGGCGGGCCAATGAGCAGTTCTTC. J is TRBJ2-1 and V is TRBV7-9; perhaps TRBD2 as D (5 bases). With 0 bases removed from V and 6 bases from J, the gap between germline ends came to 12 bases. Germline CDR1 and CDR2: SEHNR and FQNEAQ (reference sequence). This CDR3 has 15 amino acids.

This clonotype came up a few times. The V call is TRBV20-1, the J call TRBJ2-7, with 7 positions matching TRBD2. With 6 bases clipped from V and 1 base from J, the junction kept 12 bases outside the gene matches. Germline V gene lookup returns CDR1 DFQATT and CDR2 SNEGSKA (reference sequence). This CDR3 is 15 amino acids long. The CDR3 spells CSAGTTFLGSYEQYF. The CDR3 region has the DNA TGCAGTGCGGGGACTACTTTCCTGGGGTCCTACGAGCAGTACTTC.

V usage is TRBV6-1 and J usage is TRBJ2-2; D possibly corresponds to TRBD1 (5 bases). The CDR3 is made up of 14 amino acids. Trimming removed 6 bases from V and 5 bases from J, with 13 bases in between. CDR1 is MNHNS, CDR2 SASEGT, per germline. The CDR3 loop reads CASRSRVRTGELFF. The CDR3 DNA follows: TGTGCCAGCAGATCCAGGGTACGGACCGGGGAGCTGTTTTTT.

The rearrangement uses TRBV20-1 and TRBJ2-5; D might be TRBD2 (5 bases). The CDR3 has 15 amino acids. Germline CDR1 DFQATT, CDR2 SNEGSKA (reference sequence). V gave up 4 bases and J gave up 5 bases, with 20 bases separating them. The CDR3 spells CSAITPGTRAETQYF. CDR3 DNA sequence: TGCAGTGCTATCACCCCGGGAACTCGAGCGGAGACCCAGTACTTC.

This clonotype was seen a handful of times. This chain's CDR3 is CASSLSRFSGNTIYF. CDR3 DNA sequence: TGTGCCAGCAGTTTAAGCAGGTTTTCAGGAAACACCATATATTTT. V and J are TRBV12-3 or TRBV12-4 and TRBJ1-3; D gene ambiguous. The CDR3 runs 15 residues. V dropped 2 bases and J dropped 4 bases, with 12 bases sitting between them.

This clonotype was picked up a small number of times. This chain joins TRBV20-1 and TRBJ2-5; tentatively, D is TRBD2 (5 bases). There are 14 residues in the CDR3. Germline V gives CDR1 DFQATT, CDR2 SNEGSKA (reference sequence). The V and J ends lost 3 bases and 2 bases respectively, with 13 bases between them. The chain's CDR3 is CSARGEASQETQYF. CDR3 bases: TGCAGTGCTAGGGGAGAGGCTAGTCAAGAGACCCAGTACTTC.

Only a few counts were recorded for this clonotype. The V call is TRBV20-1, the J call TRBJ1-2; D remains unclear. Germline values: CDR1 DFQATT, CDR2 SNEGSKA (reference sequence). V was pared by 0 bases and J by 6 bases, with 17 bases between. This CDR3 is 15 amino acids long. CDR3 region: CSARDPATLTDGYTF. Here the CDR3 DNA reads TGCAGTGCTAGAGATCCAGCTACACTAACTGATGGCTACACCTTC.

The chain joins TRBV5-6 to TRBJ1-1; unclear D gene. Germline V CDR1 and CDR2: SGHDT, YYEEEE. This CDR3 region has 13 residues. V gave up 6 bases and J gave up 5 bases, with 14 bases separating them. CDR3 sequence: CASIGPVGTEAFF. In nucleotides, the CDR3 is TGTGCCAGCATCGGACCCGTCGGGACTGAAGCTTTCTTT.

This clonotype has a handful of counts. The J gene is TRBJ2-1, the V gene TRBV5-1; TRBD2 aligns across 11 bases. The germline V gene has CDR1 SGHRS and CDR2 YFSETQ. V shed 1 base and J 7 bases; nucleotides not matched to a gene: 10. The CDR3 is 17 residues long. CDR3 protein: CASSLPLLAGGSNEQFF. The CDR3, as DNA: TGCGCCAGCAGCTTGCCCCTCTTAGCGGGGGGGTCGAATGAGCAGTTCTTC.

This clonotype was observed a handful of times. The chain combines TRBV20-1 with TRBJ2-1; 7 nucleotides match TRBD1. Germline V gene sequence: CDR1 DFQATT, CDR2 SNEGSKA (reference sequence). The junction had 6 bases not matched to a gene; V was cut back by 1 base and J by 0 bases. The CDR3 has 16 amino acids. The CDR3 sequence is CSARVAAGGSYNEQFF. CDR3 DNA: TGCAGTGCTAGAGTGGCGGCAGGGGGCTCCTACAATGAGCAGTTCTTC.

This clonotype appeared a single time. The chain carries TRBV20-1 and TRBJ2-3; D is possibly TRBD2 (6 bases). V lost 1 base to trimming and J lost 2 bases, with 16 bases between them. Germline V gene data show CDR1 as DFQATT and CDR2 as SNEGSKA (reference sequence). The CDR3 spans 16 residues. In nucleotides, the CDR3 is TGCAGTGCTAGAGGCGGGGCCAAAGGGGTCACAGATACGCAGTATTTT. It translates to CSARGGAKGVTDTQYF.

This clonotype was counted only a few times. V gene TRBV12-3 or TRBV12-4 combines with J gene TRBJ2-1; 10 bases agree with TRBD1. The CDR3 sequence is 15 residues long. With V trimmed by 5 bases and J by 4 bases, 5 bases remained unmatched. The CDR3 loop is CASSPGQGEYNEQFF. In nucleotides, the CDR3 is TGTGCCAGCAGTCCTGGACAGGGGGAGTACAATGAGCAGTTCTTC.

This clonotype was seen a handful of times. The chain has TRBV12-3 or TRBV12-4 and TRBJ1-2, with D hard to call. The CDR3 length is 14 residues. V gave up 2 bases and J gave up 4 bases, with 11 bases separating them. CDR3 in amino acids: CASSLLVLGYGYTF. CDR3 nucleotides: TGTGCCAGCAGTTTATTGGTCCTCGGCTATGGCTACACCTTC.

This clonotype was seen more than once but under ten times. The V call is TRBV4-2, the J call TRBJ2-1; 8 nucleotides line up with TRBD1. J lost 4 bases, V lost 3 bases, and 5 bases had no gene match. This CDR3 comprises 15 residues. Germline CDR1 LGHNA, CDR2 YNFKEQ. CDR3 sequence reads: CASSQTGVMYNEQFF. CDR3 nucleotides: TGTGCCAGCAGCCAGACAGGGGTTATGTACAATGAGCAGTTCTTC.

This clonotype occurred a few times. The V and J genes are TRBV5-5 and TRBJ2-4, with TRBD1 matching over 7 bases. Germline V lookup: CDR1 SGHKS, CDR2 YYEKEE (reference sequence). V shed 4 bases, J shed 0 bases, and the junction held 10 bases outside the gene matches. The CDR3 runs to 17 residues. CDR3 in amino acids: CASSPDPTGKAKNIQYF. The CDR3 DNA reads TGTGCCAGCAGCCCGGACCCGACAGGGAAAGCCAAAAACATTCAGTACTTC.

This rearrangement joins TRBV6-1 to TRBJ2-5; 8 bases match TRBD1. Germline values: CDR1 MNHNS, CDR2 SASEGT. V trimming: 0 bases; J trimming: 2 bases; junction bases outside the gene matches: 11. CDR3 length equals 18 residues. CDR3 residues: CASSEAAGGLAGQETQYF. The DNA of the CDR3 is TGTGCCAGCAGTGAAGCGGCAGGGGGCTTAGCAGGTCAAGAGACCCAGTACTTC.

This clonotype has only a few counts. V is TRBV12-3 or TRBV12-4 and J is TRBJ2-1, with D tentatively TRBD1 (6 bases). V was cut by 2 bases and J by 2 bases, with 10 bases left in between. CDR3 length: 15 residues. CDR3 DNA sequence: TGTGCCAGCAGTTTATGGGGGCTAACCTACAATGAGCAGTTCTTC. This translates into CASSLWGLTYNEQFF.

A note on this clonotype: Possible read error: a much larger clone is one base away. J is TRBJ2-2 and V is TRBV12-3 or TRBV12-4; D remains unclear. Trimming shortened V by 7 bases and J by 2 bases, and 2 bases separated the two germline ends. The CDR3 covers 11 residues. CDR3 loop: CASINTGELFF. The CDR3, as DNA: TGTGCCAGCATAAACACCGGGGAGCTGTTTTTT.

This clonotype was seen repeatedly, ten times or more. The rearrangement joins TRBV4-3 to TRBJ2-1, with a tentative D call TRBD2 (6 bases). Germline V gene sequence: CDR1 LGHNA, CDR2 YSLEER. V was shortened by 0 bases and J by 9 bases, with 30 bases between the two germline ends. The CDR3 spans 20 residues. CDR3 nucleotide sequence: TGCGCCAGCAGCCAAGATCTAACCTACATGGAGTTGGCGGCCGGGAGTGAGCAGTTCTTC. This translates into CASSQDLTYMELAAGSEQFF.